Sequencing of this T cell receptor beta chain was carried out in a study of cytomegalovirus exposure and HLA in healthy donors (dated by TCRdb to 2016 to 2017). Notes on the research overall: An earlier analysis of several hundred of the donors reported 250 to 350 Gb of sequence data and roughly 110 million unique TCR beta sequences from roughly 200 million T cells. An early release that covered several hundred HLA-typed donors contained approximately 320 gigabases of sequencing data and tens of millions of unique TCR sequences. Of the 350 to 450 genotyped donors, roughly 80% were placed in the genetic ancestry cluster associated with self-reported Caucasian donors. The study aimed to test whether signatures of past pathogen exposure could be identified by cataloging public T cell receptors. Using immunosequencing, the study profiled T cell repertoires from about 610 subjects and related those repertoires to cytomegalovirus serostatus. A separate validation cohort of about 110 different subjects was used in addition to the 666-subject first cohort. High-throughput TCR immunosequencing, statistical association of individual TCRs with disease status, and machine learning were combined to predict cytomegalovirus infection status. To study patterns of TCR occurrence, a later analysis re-analyzed previously published TCR beta repertoires from 666 donors and added high-resolution HLA genotyping. The later analysis used no new phenotypic data to find candidate immune exposures, relying instead on TCR beta sequences and their occurrence across donors. An earlier analysis of a few hundred of the donors applied high-throughput TCR beta sequencing to assess whether each TCR beta V gene segment acted as functional or pseudogenic. Donor age, sex, ethnicity and CMV serostatus were collected together with the repertoire data. In a later genetic analysis, genome-wide SNP genotypes for about three fifths of the roughly 670 donors were used, and that subset was treated as a discovery cohort. Every repertoire in the discovery cohort had been generated on one and the same sequencing platform. HLA typing included class I and class II loci at four-digit resolution. Typing coverage differed by locus: A, B, C, DRB1 and DQB1 were typed in roughly 620-630 donors, DQA1 in 522, DPA1 in nearly 610, and DPB1 in roughly 470. Roughly 5 DR-DQ haplotypes were handled as single units for association and clustering because linkage in the cohort was strong. Among several hundred genotyped donors of the cohort, an average of around 250,000 unique TCR beta nucleotide sequences was sequenced per donor, of which about 18% were non-productive.

Results the study describes overall, beyond this receptor: HLA typing was unavailable for some donors at each locus, so association tests used only the typed subset. Most TCR sequences were observed very rarely across donors, whereas some public TCRs were present in many individuals. A few of the identified cytomegalovirus-associated TCR beta chains were confirmed in vitro to be specific for cytomegalovirus antigens. Sequencing depth was assumed to be roughly uniform across donors in the presence/absence analyses, though that assumption may not hold. Because counts were too low, fewer than 20 rarely observed V segments, including chromosome 9 orphons, were excluded from the earlier analysis of about 500 of the donors. A later genetic analysis associated a missense DCLRE1C variant with V-gene and J-gene trimming of TCR beta chains, and an independent cohort replicated the association. A later analysis associated 15,000 to 20,000 TCR beta sequences with specific HLA alleles at a false discovery rate of 0.05. In an earlier analysis of 450 to 750 of the donors, most TCR beta V segments appeared in productive rearrangements about 90% or about 30% of the time, broadly matching IMGT annotations. In a later analysis, HLA-associated TCR beta chains showed more clonal expansion and lower generation probabilities than non-associated chains that were equally common. CMV serostatus was the only immune exposure information available for the cohort. A further reported finding was that TCR beta sequences accurately predicted the HLA-A and HLA-B alleles for most subjects in the first cohort. The authors suggested that the approach could potentially be extended to other disease states and immunological phenotypes. A later analysis found that TCR association rates varied across HLA loci, with DRB1 alleles showing the most associated TCRs and HLA-C alleles the fewest. Because the 87-base-pair reads could not distinguish some IMGT-functional V segments, including TRBV6-2 and TRBV6-3, those segments were excluded. The cohort was sequenced for TCR beta chains only, and without alpha or paired-chain data the features that could be detected were limited. A later analysis found that most CMV-associated TCR beta chains appeared HLA-restricted, with HLA associations seemingly driven largely by CMV exposure. The study listed 150 to 200 TCR beta chains as associated with cytomegalovirus. In both the original and validation cohorts, the classifier was reported to diagnose cytomegalovirus status with high specificity and sensitivity. In a later analysis, several top co-occurrence clusters were reported to appear linked to parvovirus B19, influenza, CMV and Epstein-Barr virus. Strong co-occurrence of HLA alleles, especially DR and DQ, made assigning TCR associations to individual alleles difficult. A cluster of highly shared sequence variants was judged likely to be a technical artifact of the sequencing pipeline. Linkage disequilibrium might explain the correlated functional status among segregating V segments, but an unknown experimental factor could not be ruled out. A later genetic analysis reported fewer N-insertions in productive TCRs among donors in an Asian-associated ancestry cluster than the roughly 700-donor mean.

Library preparation employed the immunoSEQ multiplex PCR assay. The multiplex PCR relied on a mix of 60 forward primers for TCR Vbeta segments and 13 reverse primers for TCR Jbeta segments. Amplification of the CDR3 region of rearranged TCR beta genes was performed with a multiplex PCR assay on genomic DNA. On the Illumina HiSeq System, the amplified TCR beta libraries were sequenced as 87-base-pair reads. In the original analysis: Across the roughly 670 repertoires, a later analysis counted some 80 million unique TCR beta chains, some 11 million of which were shared by at least two donors. A nearest-neighbor algorithm error-corrected the raw reads and collapsed the reads into unique sequences, merging closely related sequences to remove PCR and sequencing errors. V, D and J gene segments were assigned by aligning CDR3 sequences to IMGT reference sequences. For a sequence to be retained, a match of at least six nucleotides was required to both a V gene segment and a J gene segment. Rearrangements were called productive when the CDR3 lacked stop codons and stayed in frame with V and J; all others were non-productive. Following IMGT convention, CDR3 was defined as the stretch from the second conserved V-encoded cysteine up to the conserved J-encoded phenylalanine. In an earlier analysis of 587 of the donors, sequences lacking an unambiguous match to a single V gene segment were excluded. In an earlier analysis of around 590 of the donors, a V segment was called functional when productive rearrangements were above 56.7%, and segregating when the standard deviation between donors exceeded 5%. A statistical classification framework was built to diagnose cytomegalovirus status from the catalog of TCR beta chain sequences. A later analysis assigned V and J genes by comparing TCR nucleotide sequences with IMGT/GENE-DB human TR gene sequences. The TCRdist pipeline was used in a later analysis to assign CDR3 sequences and most-parsimonious VDJ recombination scenarios. In a later analysis, every TCR beta chain was defined by the combination of its CDR3 amino acid sequence and its V-gene family, and reads without a unique V-gene family were dropped. To address suspected cross-contamination and a sequencing artifact, a later analysis removed approximately 600 highly shared, low-generation-probability nucleotide sequences. For each public chain, a later analysis derived a clonal expansion index from normalized ranks of inferred template counts within each repertoire. A later analysis computed generation probabilities with a VDJ recombination model fitted to out-of-frame rearrangements, and checked the results against IGoR. In a later analysis, TCR-TCR, TCR-HLA and TCR-CMV co-occurrence was scored with hypergeometric tests, and a repertoire-size bias correction was applied to TCR pairs. In a later analysis, false discovery rates were estimated by permuting HLA or CMV assignments 20 times. In a later analysis, co-occurring TCRs were grouped using DBSCAN, and TCRdist sequence similarity was added for clustering within HLA-allele-positive subsets. Co-occurrence clustering excluded repertoires with fewer than 30,000 or more than 120,000 public chains, plus five with anomalous nucleotide sharing. TCRdb limited this immuneACCESS table to in-frame rearrangements with V and J called. A share of clones is missing; checked studies link under half to unresolved V genes, and the rest is unexplained. D and trimming come from the DNA, and the V and J calls and clone size come from that table. Within this sample are about 82,000 clones, with less than 80% of them counted one time only. In total, the top ten clones hold 10% to 15% of the sample.

The CDR3, from cysteine to phenylalanine, totals 16 residues. The DNA shown is the 48-base CDR3, in frame from base 1. According to the germline V gene, CDR1 reads SGHRS and CDR2 reads YFSETQ. V is cut by 0 bases and J by 4 bases, and the space between the germline ends is 16 bases. The cohort was made up of several hundred healthy bone marrow donors. Cohort members were all nominally healthy when sampled, although unrecorded immune exposures were likely present. CMV serostatus was recorded as positive for about 300 and negative for about 50% of the roughly 670 cohort members, whereas no CMV serostatus was recorded for the donor in question. A peripheral blood sample was collected from each donor, and TCR beta sequencing was performed on peripheral blood mononuclear cells. The Qiagen DNeasy Blood Extraction Kit was used to extract genomic DNA from the blood cell samples. To note about this clone: No antigen is known for it. No base qualities exist here, and no much larger clone lies one base off it.

The sequence is built from TRBV5-1 and TRBJ1-2, with TRBD1 as a weak D call on 5 bases. Sequencing was done on a sample of PBMCs. The clonotype comes from a human donor in good health. The DNA sequence reads TGCGCCAGCAGCTTGGATGGGACTCAAACCTCCTATGGCTACACCTTC. Its coded protein is CASSLDGTQTSYGYTF.